Detailed here is one TCR beta chain. What it binds is unknown. Repertoires were generated with immunoSEQ multiplex PCR, while TCRdb's copy carries only in-frame clones and drops some. The table shows 550,000 to 800,000 clones, with less than 85% occurring only once. Naive CD45RA+ and memory CD45RA-negative subsets were split from CD4+ cells. This specimen belongs to a study of shared clonotypes between healthy human individuals. Study-wide context: Researchers drew samples from a couple of women and three men aged 18 to 49. The study, taken as a whole, reports: Donors were few, which limited the genetic and exposure-history diversity represented. Sorted-subset sequencing, rarefaction showed, was incomplete despite large depth.

The germline gives CDR1 LNHDA, CDR2 SQIVND (reference sequence). The CDR3 has 13 residues. The ends lost 6 bases at V and 7 bases at J; junction bases unmatched: 5. The rearrangement uses TRBV19 and TRBJ1-2, with TRBD1 matching over 10 bases. Material: memory CD4+ T cells sorted from blood. The subset was: CD45RA-negative fraction. The origin of this receptor is a woman younger than 45 in good health. For the CDR3, the DNA is TGTGCCAGTAGAAGACAGGGGGCATCTGGCTACACCTTC. Its protein product is CASRRQGASGYTF.